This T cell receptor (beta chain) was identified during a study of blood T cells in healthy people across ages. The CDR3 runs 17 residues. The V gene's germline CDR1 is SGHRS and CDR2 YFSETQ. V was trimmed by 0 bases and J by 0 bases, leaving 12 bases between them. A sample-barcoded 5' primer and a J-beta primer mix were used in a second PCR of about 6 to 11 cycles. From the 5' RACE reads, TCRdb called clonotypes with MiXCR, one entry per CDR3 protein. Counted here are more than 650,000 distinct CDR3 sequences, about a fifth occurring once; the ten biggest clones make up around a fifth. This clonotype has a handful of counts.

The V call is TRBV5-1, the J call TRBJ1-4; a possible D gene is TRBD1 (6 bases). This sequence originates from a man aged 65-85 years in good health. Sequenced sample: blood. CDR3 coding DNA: TGCGCCAGCAGCTTGGAAGGACAGCTTGCAACTAATGAAAAACTGTTTTTT. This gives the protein CASSLEGQLATNEKLFF.